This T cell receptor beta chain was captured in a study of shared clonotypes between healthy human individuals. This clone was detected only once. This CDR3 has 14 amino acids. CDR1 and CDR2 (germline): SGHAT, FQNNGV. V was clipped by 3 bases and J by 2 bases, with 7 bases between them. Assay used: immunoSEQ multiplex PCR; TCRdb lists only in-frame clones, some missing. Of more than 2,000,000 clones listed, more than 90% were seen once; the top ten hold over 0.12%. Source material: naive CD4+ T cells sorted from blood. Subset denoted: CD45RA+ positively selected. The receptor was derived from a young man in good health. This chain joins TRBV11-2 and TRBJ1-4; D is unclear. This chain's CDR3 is CASSFGSTNEKLFF. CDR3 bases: TGTGCCAGCAGCTTCGGGAGCACTAATGAAAAACTGTTTTTT.